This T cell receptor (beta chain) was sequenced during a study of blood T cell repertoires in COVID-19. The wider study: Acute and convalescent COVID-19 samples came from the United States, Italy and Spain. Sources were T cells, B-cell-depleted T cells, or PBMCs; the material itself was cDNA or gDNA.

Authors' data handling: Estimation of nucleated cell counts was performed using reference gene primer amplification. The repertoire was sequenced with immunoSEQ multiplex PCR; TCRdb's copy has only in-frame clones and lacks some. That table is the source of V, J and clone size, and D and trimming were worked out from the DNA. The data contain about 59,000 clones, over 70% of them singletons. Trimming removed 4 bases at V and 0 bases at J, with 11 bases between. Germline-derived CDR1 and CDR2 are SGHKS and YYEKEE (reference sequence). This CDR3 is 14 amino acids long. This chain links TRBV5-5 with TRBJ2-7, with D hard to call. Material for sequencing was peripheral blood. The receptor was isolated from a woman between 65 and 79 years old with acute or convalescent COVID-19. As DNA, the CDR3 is TGTGCCAGCAGCCCCTTGGGCAGCTCCTACGAGCAGTACTTC. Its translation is CASSPLGSSYEQYF. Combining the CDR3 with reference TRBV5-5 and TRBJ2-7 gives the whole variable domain DAGVTQSPTHLIKTRGQQVTLRCSPISGHKSVSWYQQVLGQGPQFIFQYYEKEERGRGNFPDRFSARQFPNYSSELNVNALLLGDSALYLCASSPLGSSYEQYFGPGTRLTVT.